This T cell receptor beta chain emerged from a study of identical twins. Study-level findings and limits: Cross-sectional statistics, not tracking of the same donors, supported the conclusions. In zero-insertion analyses, partial confounding could arise from invariant MAIT and iNKT cells. Twins' surplus sharing was weaker for beta out-of-frame sequences.

Germline assignment: CDR1 WSHSY and CDR2 SAAADI. The CDR3 is 14 amino acids. The J segment lost 5 bases and the V segment lost 7 bases, leaving 4 bases of the junction unmatched. A universal primer site was added by template switching, and unique molecular identifiers were carried by the cDNA. TCRdb used MiXCR to reprocess the 5' RACE reads, holding one entry per CDR3 protein. In the table there are hundreds of thousands of distinct CDR3 sequences, over 8.5% of which are singletons. With regard to this clonotype: What it binds is unknown.

These data also formed part of another study, on yellow fever vaccine responses in identical twins.

The source is a woman in her late teens or twenties in good health. The chain couples TRBV10-2 to TRBJ2-2, with 10 bases that match TRBD2. The specimen was PBMCs. CDR3 sequence: CASTVAGGTGELFF. CDR3 nucleotides: TGCGCCAGCACTGTAGCGGGAGGTACCGGGGAGCTGTTTTTT.